The text below deals with one TCR beta chain. Its recognized antigen is unknown. Base qualities are missing; no much larger clone stands one base away. The donors were healthy, HIV-negative adults who had no recently reported acute infections or vaccinations. All donors were Caucasian adults living in Nashville, Tennessee, USA. CD4+ T cells were enriched through magnetic negative selection, after which naive cells were positively selected on CD45RA and the remaining negative fraction served as the memory subset. Blood was obtained by leukapheresis, after which PBMCs were separated by Ficoll-Histopaque density gradient centrifugation and cryopreserved in liquid nitrogen vapor phase. Analytical flow cytometry was used to check the purity and quantity of every magnetically sorted T cell population. Genomic DNA was isolated from every sorted fraction and measured by UV absorbance on a Nanodrop 2000c.

Using the deep immunoSEQ assay, TCR CDR3 regions were amplified from genomic DNA by multiplex PCR. Extracted genomic DNA from each cell subset was spread evenly across all wells of several immunoSEQ 96-well plates, with each plate serving as a replicate. Each replicate PCR for sorted subsets received around 200 ng genomic DNA, equal to 28,000 or so T cell genomes. Purified libraries were quantified with a Qubit 3.0 fluorometer, sized on a Bioanalyzer 2100, and re-quantified with the KAPA Library Quantification kit. A separate single-read 150-cycle Illumina NextSeq 550 flow cell was used to sequence each immunoSEQ 96-well plate. The original methods were these. Because the immunoSEQ output held only junctional sequences and lacked quality scores, the filtering could not match the filtering applied to full-length reads. To assign V/J genes and CDR3, sequences were annotated against IMGT germline references using PyIR, a Python wrapper for IgBLAST v1.9. Reads were filtered out if the reads had weak V/J assignments (E-value above 1e-6), no CDR3, stop codons, out-of-frame junctions, or ambiguous translated residues. A V3J clonotype was defined by an identical inferred V gene, J gene, and CDR3 amino acid sequence. Percentage overlap between repertoires was calculated by dividing the number of shared unique clonotypes by the size of the smaller repertoire. Repertoire richness was assessed with RTK rarefaction, the Chao1 estimator, and Recon v2.1 estimates of unobserved clonotypes. Generation probabilities for all TCRbeta clonotypes obtained by the gDNA method from a few donors were computed using OLGA. As stored in TCRdb, this immuneACCESS dataset retains in-frame rearrangements with V and J assigned. A fraction of the clones does not appear; measured against another copy, unresolved V genes explain less than half of the discrepancy, and the remainder lacks a known reason. V, J and clone size are those of that table, while D and trimming were read from the DNA. In all, the sample holds about 680,000 clones, and roughly 72% of those were seen once. In total, the top ten clones hold around 2% of the sample.

These data belong to a study of shared clonotypes between healthy human individuals (dated by TCRdb to 2018 to 2021). Concerning the study at large: The cohort included a few men and two women between 18 and 49 years of age. To increase sequencing depth and limit assay-specific biases, TCR repertoire library preparation and sequencing were carried out by different laboratories using diverse techniques. To estimate repertoire size and how much clonotype sharing occurs between individuals, the study deeply sequenced the blood TCR repertoires of about 5 healthy adults. Per donor, three plates each were used for CD4 naive and CD4 memory, two for CD8 naive, and one for CD8 memory. Each donor's leukapheresis produced roughly between about 0.9 and 9.5 billion PBMCs. Study-wide conclusions, independent of this receptor: Clonotypes shared by all four sorted-subset donors showed higher generation probabilities than non-shared clonotypes. Larger estimated clonotype richness was generally found for naive subsets than for memory subsets. Across four donors, approximately 5% of naive CD4, roughly 3.5% of naive CD8, 2.3% of memory CD4, and 0.3% to 0.45% of memory CD8 clonotypes were shared. Rarefaction of sorted-subset datasets indicated incomplete sequencing despite the large sequencing depth. Only blood was sampled, and tissue TCR repertoires likely differ from those in blood. Pairwise subsampling indicated that sequencing depth was expected to affect the degree of clonotype sharing among donors. The small number of donors limited the genetic and exposure-history diversity represented.

Sequenced material: memory CD4+ T cells sorted from blood. In light of the paper, this sample's cell subset or site label describes: CD45RA-negative fraction. The sequence came from a woman in her 30s in good health.

The nucleotide sequence reads as follows: TGCGCCAGCAGCCGGACTAGCGGGAGTTCCGGGGAGCTGTTTTTT. This sequence encodes CASSRTSGSSGELFF. Recombination connected TRBV4-1 to TRBJ2-2; 13 central nucleotides agree with TRBD2. Reading the germline V gene gives CDR1 MGHRA and CDR2 YSYEKL. Reading from cysteine to phenylalanine, the CDR3 counts 15 amino acids. Only the CDR3 DNA is retained, 45 bases long and in frame from the first base. V is cut back by 4 bases and J by 6 bases, with 2 bases in the junction unmatched.